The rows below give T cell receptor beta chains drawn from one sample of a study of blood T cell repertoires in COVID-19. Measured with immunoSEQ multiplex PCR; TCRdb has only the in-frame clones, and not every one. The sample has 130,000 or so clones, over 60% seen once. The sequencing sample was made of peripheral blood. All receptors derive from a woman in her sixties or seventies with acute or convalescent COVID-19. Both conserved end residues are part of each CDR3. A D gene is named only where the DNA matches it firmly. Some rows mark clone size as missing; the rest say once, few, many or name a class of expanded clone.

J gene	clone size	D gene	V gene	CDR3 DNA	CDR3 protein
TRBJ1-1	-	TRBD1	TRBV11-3	TGTGCCAGCAGCTCTGAACAGGGGACTGAAGCTTTCTTT	CASSSEQGTEAFF
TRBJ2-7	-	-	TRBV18	TGTGCCAGCTCACCCTTAGGGGATCGGGCCTACGAGCAGTACTTC	CASSPLGDRAYEQYF
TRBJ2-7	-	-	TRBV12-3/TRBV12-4	TGTGCCAGCAGTTTTTCACAGGGCTACGAGCAGTACTTC	CASSFSQGYEQYF
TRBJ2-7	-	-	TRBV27	TGTGCCAGCAGCCTACTGCCCGTCTCCTACGAGCAGTACTTC	CASSLLPVSYEQYF
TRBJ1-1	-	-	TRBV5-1	TGCGCCAGCAGCATGGACAGTGAAGCTTTCTTT	CASSMDSEAFF
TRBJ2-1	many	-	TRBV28	TGTGCCAGCACACCCCCGGGAGTTGCCTACAATGAGCAGTTCTTC	CASTPPGVAYNEQFF
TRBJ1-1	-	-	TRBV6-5	TGTGCCAGCAGTAACAACGACAGAAACACTGAAGCTTTCTTT	CASSNNDRNTEAFF
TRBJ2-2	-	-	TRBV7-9	TGTGCCAGCAGTCTTGACACCGGGGAGCTGTTTTTT	CASSLDTGELFF
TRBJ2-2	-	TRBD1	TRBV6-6	TGTGCCAGCAGTACAGGGGACGGGGAGCTGTTTTTT	CASSTGDGELFF
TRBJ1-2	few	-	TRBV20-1	TGCAGTGCTCAGGGCCTCAAGGGCTACACCTTC	CSAQGLKGYTF
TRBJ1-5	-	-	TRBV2	TGTGCCAGCAGTCAAGGACTCTGGGGCAATCAGCCCCAGCATTTT	CASSQGLWGNQPQHF
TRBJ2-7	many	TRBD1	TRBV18	TGTGCCAGCTCAACTTCGACAGGGGGCGCGTGGAACTTC	CASSTSTGGAWNF
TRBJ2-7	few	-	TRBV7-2	TGTGCCAGCAGCTTAGCGTCGGGGACTTACGAGCAGTACTTC	CASSLASGTYEQYF
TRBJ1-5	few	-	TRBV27	TGTGCCAGCAGCAGCACAGAGGGGGGCAATCAGCCCCAGCATTTT	CASSSTEGGNQPQHF
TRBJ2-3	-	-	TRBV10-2	TGCGCCAGCAGTGAGTCAACAGGCGCAGATACGCAGTATTTT	CASSESTGADTQYF
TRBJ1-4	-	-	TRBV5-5	TGTGCCAGCAGCTCCAAAGCCGGGGGAAATGAAAAACTGTTTTTT	CASSSKAGGNEKLFF
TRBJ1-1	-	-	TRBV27	TGTGCCAGCAGTTTGGGAACAGGGAGCACTGAAGCTTTCTTT	CASSLGTGSTEAFF
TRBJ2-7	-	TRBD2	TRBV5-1	TGCGCCAGCAGCCCGAGCTTACTAGCGGGAGCGGGAGAGCAGTACTTC	CASSPSLLAGAGEQYF
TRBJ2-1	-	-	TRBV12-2	TGTGCAAGTCGCCAGCAGCGGGGTTCGTCCTACAATGAGCAGTTCTTC	CASRQQRGSSYNEQFF
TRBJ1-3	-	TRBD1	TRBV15	TGTGCCACCAGCCGGGACAGGGGAGCTGGAAACACCATATATTTT	CATSRDRGAGNTIYF
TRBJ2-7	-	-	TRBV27	TGTGCCAGCAGTCACGGGACAATCTACGAGCAGTACTTC	CASSHGTIYEQYF
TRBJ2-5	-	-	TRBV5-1	TGCGCCAGCAGCTTGGCAGGTCAGGCACGGGAGACCCAGTACTTC	CASSLAGQARETQYF
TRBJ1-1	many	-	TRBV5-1	TGCGCCAGCAGATTATCGGAGGGTTACACTGAAGCTTTCTTT	CASRLSEGYTEAFF
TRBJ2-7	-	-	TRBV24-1	TGTGCCACCAGTGATGCCGGGAAGACCTACGAGCAGTACTTC	CATSDAGKTYEQYF
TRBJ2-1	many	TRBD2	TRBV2	TGTGCCAGCAGTGGGCCCGGACTAGCCCATGAGCAGTTCTTC	CASSGPGLAHEQFF
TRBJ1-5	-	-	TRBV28	TGTGCCAGCAGGCCCACAGGGCGGCACAATCAGCCCCAGCATTTT	CASRPTGRHNQPQHF
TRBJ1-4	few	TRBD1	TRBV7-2	TGTGCCAGCAGTTATAGTGGGACAGGCCGTGAAAAACTGTTTTTT	CASSYSGTGREKLFF
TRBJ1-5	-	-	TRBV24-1	TGTGCCTCGGGGGGTGGCAATCAGCCCCAGCATTTT	CASGGGNQPQHF
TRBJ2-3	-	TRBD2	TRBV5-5	TGTGCCAGCAGCTTGGCTACTAGCGGGGGGCCAGATACGCAGTATTTT	CASSLATSGGPDTQYF
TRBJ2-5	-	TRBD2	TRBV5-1	TGCGCCAGCAGCTTGGCCGCTAGCGGGAGGTTCAGGGAGACCCAGTACTTC	CASSLAASGRFRETQYF
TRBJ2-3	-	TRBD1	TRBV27	TGTGCCAGCAGTTTCGGGACAGGGGGTTTAGATACGCAGTATTTT	CASSFGTGGLDTQYF
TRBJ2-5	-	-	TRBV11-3	TGTGCCAGCAGCAGGGGAGACAGGGAGACCCAGTACTTC	CASSRGDRETQYF
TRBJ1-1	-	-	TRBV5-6	TGTGCCAGCAGCCGCTTCACTCGGAACACTGAAGCTTTCTTT	CASSRFTRNTEAFF
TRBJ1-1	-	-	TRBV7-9	TGTGCCAGCAGCTTACCGAGTACTGAAGCTTTCTTT	CASSLPSTEAFF
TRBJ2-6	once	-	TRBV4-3	TGCGCCAGCAGCCAAGATGGGCGAGGGCTTTACTCTGGGGCCAACGTCCTGACTTTC	CASSQDGRGLYSGANVLTF
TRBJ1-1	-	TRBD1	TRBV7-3	TGTGCCAGCAGCCCCCAGGGGGTAAACACTGAAGCTTTCTTT	CASSPQGVNTEAFF
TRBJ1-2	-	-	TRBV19	TGTGCCAGTAGTTTTCAGGGAAACTATGGCTACACCTTC	CASSFQGNYGYTF
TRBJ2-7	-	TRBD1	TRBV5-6	TGTGCCAGCAGCCCGGGACAGGGGTACTACGAGCAGTACTTC	CASSPGQGYYEQYF
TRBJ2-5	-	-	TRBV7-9	TGTGCCAGCAGCTCCCTTAAAGAGACCCAGTACTTC	CASSSLKETQYF
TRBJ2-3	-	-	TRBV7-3	TGTGCCAGCAGCTTAGATAGCGGAACAGATACGCAGTATTTT	CASSLDSGTDTQYF
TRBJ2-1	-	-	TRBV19	TGTGCCAGTAGTGTACAGGGAGCCGATGAGCAGTTCTTC	CASSVQGADEQFF
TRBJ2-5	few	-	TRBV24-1	TGTGCCACCAGTGGGGGTACAGGGTCCGCTAATTCCCAAGAGACCCAGTACTTC	CATSGGTGSANSQETQYF
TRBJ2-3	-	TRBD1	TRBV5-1	TGCGCCAGCAGCTACAACAGACAGGGGGCAGCAGATACGCAGTATTTT	CASSYNRQGAADTQYF
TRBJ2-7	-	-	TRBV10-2	TGCGCCAGCAGTGGGGGACAAACCTACGAGCAGTACTTC	CASSGGQTYEQYF
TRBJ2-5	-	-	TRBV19	TGTGCCAGTAGTATAGGGGGCAGGACGGTGCAAGAGACCCAGTACTTC	CASSIGGRTVQETQYF
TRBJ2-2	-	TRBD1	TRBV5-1	TGCGCCAGCAGCCCACAGACAGGGGTGGATGGCGGGGAGCTGTTTTTT	CASSPQTGVDGGELFF
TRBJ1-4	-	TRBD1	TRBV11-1	TGTGCCAGCAGCCTACAGGGGTCACGAGAAAAACTGTTTTTT	CASSLQGSREKLFF
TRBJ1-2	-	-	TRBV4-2	TGTGCCAGCAGCCAAGGCAGTTCTAACTATGGCTACACCTTC	CASSQGSSNYGYTF
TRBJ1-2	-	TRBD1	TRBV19	TGTGCCAGTAGGAAATCAGGGGGAGGTTTGGGCTACACCTTC	CASRKSGGGLGYTF
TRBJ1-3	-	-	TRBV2	TGTGCCAGCAGTGAGGACTCCTCTGGAAACACCATATATTTT	CASSEDSSGNTIYF